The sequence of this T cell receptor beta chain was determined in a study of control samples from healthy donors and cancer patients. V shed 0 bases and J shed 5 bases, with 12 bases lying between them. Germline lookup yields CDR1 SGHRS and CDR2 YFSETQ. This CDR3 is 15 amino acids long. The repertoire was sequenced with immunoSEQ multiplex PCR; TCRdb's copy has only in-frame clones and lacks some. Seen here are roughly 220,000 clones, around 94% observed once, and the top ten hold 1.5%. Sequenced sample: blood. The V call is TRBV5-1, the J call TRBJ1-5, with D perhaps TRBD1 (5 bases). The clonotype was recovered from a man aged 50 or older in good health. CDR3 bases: TGCGCCAGCAGCTTGGAAGGGCAGGGCCATCAGCCCCAGCATTTT. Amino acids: CASSLEGQGHQPQHF.